This T cell receptor (beta chain) is from a study of beta chain features in type 1 diabetes. General study findings and limits: Shorter TCRB CDR3s, moderately but significantly so, marked every one of the four CD4+ subsets in Type 1 diabetes patients.

As every portion of the isolated RNA was reverse transcribed, the sequencing read expressed TCRB transcripts. The data were produced by immunoSEQ multiplex PCR, yet TCRdb's version contains in-frame clones alone and is incomplete. In the table there are around 290,000 clones, approximately 8% of which are singletons. Per donor, one heparinised blood draw averaged about 100 mL. Based on CD45RO/CCR7/CD25/CD127/CD95/CD27, CD4+ regulatory, stem cell-like memory, naive and central memory cells were sorted. Of note for this clone: Its antigen is as yet unknown.

The CDR3 has 13 amino acids. Trimming removed 3 bases from V and 5 bases from J, with 11 bases in between. Germline V lookup: CDR1 SGHNT, CDR2 YYREEE (reference sequence). The chain combines TRBV5-4 with TRBJ2-5, with a possible D match to TRBD1 (6 bases). This receptor was taken from a woman between 18 and 29 years old in good health. Sequenced input: central memory CD4+ T cells from blood. Here the CDR3 DNA reads TGTGCCAGCAGCTCAGGGGCGAGGGAGACCCAGTACTTC. This encodes CASSSGARETQYF.